This TCR beta chain was sequenced in a study of Graves' ophthalmopathy and Graves' hyperthyroidism. CDR1 and CDR2 from the germline V gene are SGHRS and YFSETQ. The length of the CDR3 is 15 residues. Between the trimmed V and J ends, which lost 0 bases and 3 bases, there was a span of 10 bases. Hyperthyroidism cases were recent diagnoses of under 2 months' duration in people aged 18 to 65. Beta-chain TCR CDR3 regions were amplified from RNA transcripts. Second-round multiplex PCR followed a first-round RT-PCR using HTBI primers. MiXCR was run by TCRdb on the multiplex PCR reads, yielding one entry per CDR3 protein. The sample has just over 600,000 distinct CDR3 sequences, 22% seen once.

The source is a young woman with stable Graves' hyperthyroidism. Some clones in this sample may be carry-over from other donors' samples. Sequenced: peripheral blood. The rearrangement links TRBV5-1 to TRBJ1-5, with a weak D call TRBD1 (6 bases). The CDR3 DNA sequence: TGCGCCAGCAGCTTGGATCCAGGGGCCAATCAGCCCCAGCATTTT. Protein: CASSLDPGANQPQHF.